This T cell receptor beta chain is drawn from a study of cytomegalovirus exposure and HLA in healthy donors. CDR3 length: 14 residues. Trimming cost V 3 bases and J 0 bases, with 8 bases left between them. CDR1 KGHSH and CDR2 LQKENI come from the germline V gene. The PCR employed 60 Vbeta primers together with 13 Jbeta primers. Sequencing used immunoSEQ multiplex PCR; TCRdb keeps in-frame clones, though not all of them. Of 95,000 to 110,000 clones in the sample, 10% are singletons; the top ten hold over 4.5%. This receptor was taken from a man in his forties or fifties in good health and CMV-seropositive. Sequencing was performed on PBMCs. The chain combines TRBV18 with TRBJ1-1; D is undetermined. In DNA, the CDR3 is TGTGCCAGCTCACCTAGCGGTGTGAACACTGAAGCTTTCTTT. Its protein is CASSPSGVNTEAFF.